This T cell receptor beta chain emerged from a study of post-analysis software for immune sequencing data. As for the study in general: Progressive-relapsing, secondary progressive and relapsing-remitting multiple sclerosis were among the disease courses included. Study conclusions and caveats: Compared with controls, patients showed significantly lower normalized Chao1 diversity. Roughly five TRBV segments were more frequent in patients than controls; TRBV5-6, TRBV5-1 and TRBV20-1 belonged to this group.

This clonotype was seen only once. What it binds is unknown. Carried by the TCR beta cDNA libraries were unique molecular identifiers. MiXCR, applied by TCRdb to the PCR reads, yields one record per CDR3 protein. This table holds around 500,000 distinct CDR3 sequences, approximately 34% found once. Germline V lookup: CDR1 MNHEY, CDR2 SMNVEV (reference sequence). Trimming took off 3 bases at V and 3 bases at J, with 18 bases between the two ends. The CDR3 length is 17 residues. V usage is TRBV27 and J usage is TRBJ1-5, with D tentatively TRBD1 (5 bases). This receptor was taken from a girl aged 2 to 17 with multiple sclerosis. Sequences were obtained from blood. Here the CDR3 DNA reads TGTGCCAGCAGTTTGAACTTCCAGGGATTGAACAATCAGCCCCAGCATTTT. It is translated as CASSLNFQGLNNQPQHF.